Listed below are T cell receptor beta chains from one sample, sequenced in a study of control samples from healthy donors and cancer patients. Assay: immunoSEQ multiplex PCR; the TCRdb copy retains only in-frame clones and omits some. Of 70,000 to 85,000 clones in the sample, roughly 84% are singletons; the top ten hold about 9.9%. The sample was PBMCs. These receptors came from a man in his sixties with head and neck cancer. The CDR3 runs from the conserved cysteine through the conserved F or W. Size tells how often a clone was seen (once, few, many) or the class of an expanded clone, and some rows leave it out.

v_gene | abundance | CDR3aa
TRBV6-2/TRBV6-3 | . | CASSQTNQPQHF
TRBV19 | . | CASSFQRGTEAFF
TRBV19 | few | CASSASRSSETQYF
TRBV7-9 | . | CASSPRTGQRSYNEQFF
TRBV7-8 | few | CASSLPGEPGNTIYF
TRBV10-2 | . | CASMGPLIGTEAFF
TRBV14 | few | CASSQDYRTGRKFF
TRBV7-9 | . | CAKWTGSGANVLTF
TRBV19 | . | CASSPPRDSYEQYF
TRBV28 | . | CASRPGGAYEQYF
TRBV12-3/TRBV12-4 | . | CASSLGTEAFF
TRBV18 | . | CASSPQSGRGNEKLFF
TRBV2 | once | CASSLGTGVSANYGYTF
TRBV29-1 | . | CSVGGARQETQYF
TRBV5-1 | . | CASSFYTGQGNGYTF
TRBV10-3 | . | CAISESNSFYGYTF
TRBV29-1 | . | CSVLDYSFGEQFF
TRBV5-8 | . | CASSLGGRYNEQFF
TRBV6-5 | . | CASSYRPPNTEAFF
TRBV6-5 | . | CASSYEGTGGKETQYF
TRBV2 | . | CASRRDSHFF
TRBV28 | . | CASSPTWTRASPLHF
TRBV28 | . | CASSAAPGGGRSPLHF
TRBV12-3/TRBV12-4 | . | CASSFGGFYGYTF
TRBV7-6 | . | CASSPRESGEGYSNQPQHF
TRBV6-4 | . | CASSDSRSGANVLTF
TRBV28 | . | CASSLSTTEAFF
TRBV7-2 | . | CASSTPSGCEQYF
TRBV5-1 | . | CASTDGDVTPLHF
TRBV9 | . | CASSVAGRGWDTQYF
TRBV7-9 | few | CASSPRGYEQYF
TRBV7-9 | . | CASSLYGGSHTGELFF
TRBV15 | medium-sized | CATSRDKGQGAKAFF
TRBV4-1 | . | CASSQDRGQVGSGYTF
TRBV9 | . | CASSTLGSFDTQYF
TRBV7-2 | . | CASRRRLTGGERVTGELFF
TRBV28 | few | CASSLRALAFF
TRBV3-1/TRBV3-2 | . | CASSPYSGQGPPEQYF
TRBV4-1 | . | CASSDPGQGRGYTF
TRBV27 | . | CASSFFPPPASNTGELFF
TRBV3-1/TRBV3-2 | . | CASSQATSGQETQYF
TRBV3-1/TRBV3-2 | . | CASSQVQGAGEQFF
TRBV18 | . | CASSRGPEETQYF
TRBV5-4 | . | CASSSPFNEQFF
TRBV7-2 | . | CASSSHFRDRNQPQHF
TRBV6-6 | few | CASRLPGVDGYTF
TRBV28 | . | CASSPGWGQKINSNQPQHF
TRBV7-2 | . | CASSLQGSPWEKLFF
TRBV3-1/TRBV3-2 | . | CASSHNVAIYEQYF
TRBV18 | . | CASSLSGTRNTGELFF
TRBV9 | . | CASSPRPGGRANTGELFF
TRBV19 | . | CASSPPFLAGYVRENIQYF
TRBV11-2 | . | CASSLGGQRYNEQFF
TRBV4-2 | . | CASSPASGLAGLSYNEQFF
TRBV7-8 | few | CASSLGETEAFF